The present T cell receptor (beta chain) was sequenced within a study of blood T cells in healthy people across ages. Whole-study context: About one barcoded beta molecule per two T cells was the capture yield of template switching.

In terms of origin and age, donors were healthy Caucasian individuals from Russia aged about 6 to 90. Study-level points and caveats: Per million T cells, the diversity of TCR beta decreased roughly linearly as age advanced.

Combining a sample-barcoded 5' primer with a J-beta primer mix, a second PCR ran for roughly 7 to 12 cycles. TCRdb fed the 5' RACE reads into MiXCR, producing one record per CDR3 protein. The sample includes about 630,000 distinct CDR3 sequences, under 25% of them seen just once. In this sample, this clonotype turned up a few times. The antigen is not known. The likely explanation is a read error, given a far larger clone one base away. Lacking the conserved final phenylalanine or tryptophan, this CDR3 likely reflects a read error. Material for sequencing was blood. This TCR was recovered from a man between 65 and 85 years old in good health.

The CDR3 nucleotides read TGCGCCAGCAGCTTTGGACAGGGGCAAGAGACCCAGTACCTC. It encodes CASSFGQGQETQYL. The chain joins TRBV5-1 to TRBJ2-5, with 9 bases that match TRBD1. The V gene's germline CDR1 is SGHRS and CDR2 YFSETQ. The CDR3 consists of 14 residues. The V and J ends lost 2 bases and 2 bases, in that order; junction bases with no gene match: 1.